Given below is one T cell receptor (beta chain) in context. Its antigen remains unidentified. Base-call qualities are not available, and no considerably larger clone is one nucleotide away. This sample was included in a study of cytomegalovirus exposure and HLA in healthy donors (dated by TCRdb to the late 2010s). With regard to the full study: An earlier analysis of roughly 500 of the donors reported 276 Gb of sequence data and 117 million unique TCR beta sequences from about 179 million T cells. Both class I and class II loci were covered by HLA typing, at four-digit resolution. Of the approximately 370 genotyped donors, 65% to 90% were placed in the genetic ancestry cluster associated with self-reported Caucasian donors. Along with the roughly 670-subject first cohort, a separate validation cohort of over 90 different subjects was used. All discovery cohort repertoires had been generated on a single sequencing platform. The number of typed donors differed by locus: about 629-630 for A, B, C, DRB1 and DQB1; 500 to 550 for DQA1; approximately 610 for DPA1; and around 470 for DPB1. Donor age, sex, ethnicity and CMV serostatus were compiled together with the repertoire data. The T cell repertoires of roughly 660 subjects were profiled by immunosequencing and related to cytomegalovirus serostatus. Because of strong linkage in the cohort, a handful of DR-DQ haplotypes were treated as single units for association and clustering. Among several hundred genotyped donors of the cohort, an average of around 250,000 unique TCR beta nucleotide sequences was sequenced per donor, of which roughly 18% were non-productive. In a later analysis, previously published TCR beta repertoires from 550 to 750 donors were re-analyzed and high-resolution HLA genotyping was added so that TCR occurrence patterns could be studied. The study was designed to test whether signatures of past pathogen exposure could be identified by cataloging public T cell receptors. A later genetic analysis took genome-wide SNP genotypes for about 65% of the 666 donors and used that subset as a discovery cohort. To predict cytomegalovirus infection status, the study brought together high-throughput TCR immunosequencing, statistical association of individual TCRs with disease status, and machine learning. Rather than drawing on any new phenotypic data, the later analysis identified candidate immune exposures from TCR beta sequences and the way those sequences occurred across donors. An earlier analysis of about 620 of the donors applied high-throughput TCR beta sequencing to assess whether each TCR beta V gene segment acted as functional or pseudogenic. An early release covering about 600 HLA-typed donors comprised approximately 290 gigabases of sequencing data and tens of millions of unique TCR sequences.

The library was produced with the immunoSEQ multiplex PCR assay. A mixture of 60 forward primers for TCR Vbeta segments and 13 reverse primers for TCR Jbeta segments was used in the multiplex PCR. Amplification of the CDR3 region of rearranged TCR beta genes was performed with a multiplex PCR assay on genomic DNA. Amplified TCR beta libraries were sequenced as 87-base-pair reads on the Illumina HiSeq System. Per the original workflow: Across the roughly 670 repertoires, a later analysis counted 75 million to 90 million unique TCR beta chains, 8.5 million to 12 million of which were shared by at least two donors. To remove PCR and sequencing errors, raw reads were error-corrected and collapsed into unique sequences using a nearest-neighbor algorithm that merged closely related sequences. V, D and J gene segments were assigned by aligning CDR3 sequences to IMGT reference sequences. For a sequence to be retained, a match of at least six nucleotides to both a V gene segment and a J gene segment was required. Rearrangements were called productive when the CDR3 lacked stop codons and stayed in frame with V and J; all others were non-productive. Following IMGT convention, CDR3 was defined as the stretch from the second conserved V-encoded cysteine up to the conserved J-encoded phenylalanine. In an earlier analysis of approximately 500 of the donors, sequences lacking an unambiguous match to a single V gene segment were excluded. An earlier analysis of about 600 of the donors called V segments functional above 56.7% productive rearrangements and segregating when the between-donor standard deviation exceeded 5%. A statistical classification framework was developed to diagnose cytomegalovirus status using the catalog of TCR beta chain sequences. In a later analysis, V and J genes were assigned by comparing TCR nucleotide sequences against IMGT/GENE-DB human TR gene sequences. Using the TCRdist pipeline, a later analysis assigned CDR3 sequences along with most-parsimonious VDJ recombination scenarios. In a later analysis, each TCR beta chain was defined by its CDR3 amino acid sequence together with its V-gene family, and reads lacking a unique V-gene family were excluded. In a later analysis, 450 to 600 highly shared, low-generation-probability nucleotide sequences were removed to address suspected cross-contamination and a sequencing artifact. In a later analysis, a clonal expansion index was calculated for each public chain from normalized within-repertoire ranks of inferred template counts. Generation probabilities in a later analysis came from a VDJ recombination model fitted to out-of-frame rearrangements, and those results were checked against IGoR. Hypergeometric tests were used in a later analysis to score TCR-TCR, TCR-HLA and TCR-CMV co-occurrence, with a repertoire-size bias correction applied to the TCR pairs. A later analysis estimated false discovery rates by permuting HLA or CMV assignments 20 times. In a later analysis, co-occurring TCRs were grouped with DBSCAN, and TCRdist sequence similarity was added when clustering was performed within HLA-allele-positive subsets. Repertoires with fewer than 30,000 or more than 120,000 public chains were left out of co-occurrence clustering, as were five repertoires with anomalous nucleotide sharing. This is the immuneACCESS table as TCRdb keeps it, with only in-frame sequences that have V and J called. A part of the clones is gone; compared with another copy, unresolved V genes explain less than half, and the rest is unexplained. That table supplies the V and J calls and clone size; D and trimming were determined from the DNA. Here the sample has 69,000 or so clones; under 85% occur a single time. The ten largest clones represent more than 9.5% of the sample.

Via the germline V gene (reference sequence), CDR1 is GTSNPN and CDR2 SVGIG. From the cysteine up to the phenylalanine, the CDR3 has a length of 15 residues. Left in the record is the CDR3 DNA by itself, 45 bases read in frame from the first base. V is trimmed back by 4 bases and J by 6 bases, and the junction contains 11 bases that no gene match accounts for. Study-wide conclusions, independent of this receptor: In an earlier analysis of fewer than 700 of the donors, most TCR beta V segments appeared in productive rearrangements about 87% or about 30% of the time, broadly matching IMGT annotations. Across donors, most TCR sequences were observed very rarely, whereas some public TCRs were present in many individuals. The presence/absence analyses assumed that sequencing depth was roughly uniform across donors, and that assumption may not be true. A few of the identified cytomegalovirus-associated TCR beta chains were confirmed in vitro to be specific for cytomegalovirus antigens. A further reported finding was that TCR beta sequences accurately predicted the HLA-A and HLA-B alleles for most subjects in the first cohort. According to a later analysis, TCR association rates differed among HLA loci, with DRB1 alleles showing the most associated TCRs and HLA-C alleles showing the fewest. A later genetic analysis reported fewer N-insertions in productive TCRs among donors in an Asian-associated ancestry cluster than the approximately 700-donor mean. A later analysis reported that several top co-occurrence clusters appeared linked to parvovirus B19, influenza, CMV and Epstein-Barr virus. In a later analysis, 15,000 to 20,000 TCR beta sequences were associated with specific HLA alleles at a false discovery rate of 0.05. According to the authors, the approach could potentially be generalized to other disease states and immunological phenotypes. This cohort had only TCR beta chains sequenced, and the lack of alpha or paired-chain data limited which features could be detected. Some 16 rarely observed V segments, including chromosome 9 orphons, were excluded from the earlier analysis of approximately 500 of the donors because counts were too low. The sequencing pipeline was judged likely to have produced a cluster of highly shared sequence variants as a technical artifact. Compared with equally common non-associated chains, HLA-associated TCR beta chains in a later analysis were more clonally expanded and had lower generation probabilities. In the study, roughly 160 TCR beta chains were listed as associated with cytomegalovirus. Correlated functional status among segregating V segments might reflect linkage disequilibrium, but an unknown experimental factor could not be ruled out. According to a later analysis, most CMV-associated TCR beta chains appeared to be HLA-restricted, and the HLA associations seemed to be driven largely by CMV exposure. Assigning TCR associations to individual alleles was difficult when HLA alleles, especially DR and DQ, strongly co-occurred. Because HLA typing was unavailable for some donors at each locus, only the typed subset was used in association tests. The classifier was reported to diagnose cytomegalovirus status with high specificity and sensitivity in both the original and validation cohorts. CMV serostatus was the only immune exposure information available for the cohort. V-gene and J-gene trimming of TCR beta chains was associated with a missense DCLRE1C variant in a later genetic analysis, and the association was replicated in an independent cohort. The 87-base-pair reads could not distinguish some IMGT-functional V segments, including TRBV6-2 and TRBV6-3, so those segments were excluded.

The cohort comprised more than 550 healthy bone marrow donors. At the time of sampling, all cohort members were nominally healthy, though unrecorded immune exposures were likely present. The donor tested CMV seropositive, placing the donor among the approximately 290 seropositive members of the cohort. Each donor provided a peripheral blood sample, and peripheral blood mononuclear cells were used for TCR beta sequencing. The Qiagen DNeasy Blood Extraction Kit was used to extract genomic DNA from the blood cell samples. The receptor chain draws on TRBV30 and TRBJ2-1; 8 bases in the junction line up with TRBD1. Source material: PBMCs. The TCR comes from a woman in her sixties or seventies in good health and CMV-seropositive. The nucleotides read TGTGCCTGGACGAAGGGGACAGGCCGAGGCAATGAGCAGTTCTTC. It translates as CAWTKGTGRGNEQFF. Full variable domain (CDR3 extended with the reference TRBV30 and TRBJ2-1 proteins): SQTIHQWPATLVQPVGSPLSLECTVEGTSNPNLYWYRQAAGRGLQLLFYSVGIGQISSEVPQNLSASRPQDRQFILSSKKLLLSDSGFYLCAWTKGTGRGNEQFFGPGTRLTVL.